One and the same sample provided the 10 T cell receptor beta chains below, sequenced in a study of cytomegalovirus exposure and HLA in healthy donors. In the PCR, 60 Vbeta and 13 Jbeta primers were used. Libraries were prepared by immunoSEQ multiplex PCR; TCRdb keeps only in-frame clonotypes and omits some of them. The sample holds about 160,000 clones, under 80% seen once. What was sequenced was PBMCs. These receptors all come from a female donor in good health and CMV-seronegative.

The chain links TRBV7-8 to TRBJ2-1, with 10 nucleotides matching TRBD1. This CDR3 spans 15 amino acids. J gave up 8 bases and V 2 bases, and 6 bases lay outside the gene matches. Germline V gives CDR1 SGHVS, CDR2 FQNEAQ. CDR3 in DNA: TGTGCCAGCAGCTTAAAGGGACAGGGGAGGTATGAGCAGTTCTTC. It yields the protein CASSLKGQGRYEQFF.

The chain joins TRBV9 to TRBJ2-3, with 8 bases aligning to TRBD2. Germline V gene data show CDR1 as SGDLS and CDR2 as YYNGEE. The junction had 2 bases not matched to a gene; V was cut back by 0 bases and J by 5 bases. The CDR3 loop spans 14 amino acids. Written as DNA, the CDR3 is TGTGCCAGCAGCGTAGCTACTAGCGGAGATACGCAGTATTTT. Its translation is CASSVATSGDTQYF.

V usage is TRBV29-1 and J usage is TRBJ2-6; TRBD1 is a possible D gene (5 bases). There are 13 residues in the CDR3. V was trimmed by 5 bases and J by 13 bases, leaving 18 bases between them. Looked up from germline, CDR1 is SQVTM and CDR2 is ANQGSEA. CDR3 sequence: CSVKGRQHPVLTF. CDR3 sequence (DNA): TGCAGCGTTAAAGGCCGACAGCACCCTGTCCTGACTTTC.

The chain has TRBV6-5 and TRBJ1-1; D is unresolved. Germline CDR1 reads MNHEY; CDR2 reads SVGAGI. V dropped 6 bases and J dropped 6 bases, with 17 bases sitting between them. The CDR3 is made up of 14 amino acids. The CDR3, as DNA: TGTGCCAGCAGCCGGCGGGAGGCGGTGGCTGAAGCTTTCTTT. Protein product: CASSRREAVAEAFF.

J is TRBJ2-1 and V is TRBV27, with 7 bases identical to TRBD2. Germline V gene data show CDR1 as MNHEY and CDR2 as SMNVEV (reference sequence). This CDR3 region has 15 residues. Germline trimming cut 2 bases from V and 4 bases from J; bases unmatched to any gene: 5. The CDR3 is CASSLGASGYNEQFF. CDR3 nucleotide sequence: TGTGCCAGCAGTTTAGGGGCTAGCGGATACAATGAGCAGTTCTTC.

This clone was seen a single time. The rearrangement joins TRBV18 to TRBJ1-4; 7 positions match TRBD1. The junction had 3 bases not matched to a gene; V was cut back by 3 bases and J by 5 bases. The CDR3 runs to 14 residues. Per germline, CDR1 KGHSH and CDR2 LQKENI. The CDR3 DNA reads TGTGCCAGCTCACCGGGACAGTCGAATGAAAAACTGTTTTTT. Amino acid sequence: CASSPGQSNEKLFF.

The J gene is TRBJ2-3, the V gene TRBV19; D might be TRBD1 (5 bases). Trimming left V 7 bases short and J 0 bases short, with 11 bases between. Germline CDR1 is LNHDA and CDR2 is SQIVND (reference sequence). This CDR3 contains 14 residues. CDR3 nucleotide sequence: TGTGCCAGTACCCCCAGGGCAAGCACAGATACGCAGTATTTT. It codes for CASTPRASTDTQYF. The whole variable domain, filled in from reference TRBV19 and TRBJ2-3, reads DGGITQSPKYLFRKEGQNVTLSCEQNLNHDAMYWYRQDPGQGLRLIYYSQIVNDFQKGDIAEGYSVSREKKESFPLTVTSAQKNPTAFYLCASTPRASTDTQYFGPGTRLTVL.

This clone was counted once. The rearrangement uses TRBV7-9 and TRBJ1-2, with 7 bases matching TRBD1. The trim removed 4 bases at V and 2 bases at J, leaving 13 bases unmatched. This CDR3 is 17 amino acids long. The germline CDR1 and CDR2 sequences are SEHNR and FQNEAQ (reference sequence). CDR3 sequence reads: CASSSNRGDRPNYGYTF. As DNA, the CDR3 is TGTGCCAGCAGCTCCAACCGTGGGGACAGACCCAACTATGGCTACACCTTC.

This clone occurred a few times. J is TRBJ2-1 and V is TRBV9; a possible D gene is TRBD1 (5 bases). The germline V gene encodes CDR1 SGDLS and CDR2 YYNGEE. The CDR3 is 13 amino acids. Trimming cost V 3 bases and J 3 bases, with 7 bases left between them. The CDR3: CASSEGFYNEQFF. CDR3 bases: TGTGCCAGCAGCGAGGGGTTCTACAATGAGCAGTTCTTC. The full variable domain, its missing parts supplied by reference TRBV9 and TRBJ2-1, is DSGVTQTPKHLITATGQRVTLRCSPRSGDLSVYWYQQSLDQGLQFLIQYYNGEERAKGNILERFSAQQFPDLHSELNLSSLELGDSALYFCASSEGFYNEQFFGPGTRLTVL.

The gene calls are TRBV7-8 and TRBJ1-2; D gene unclear. The CDR3 has 14 amino acids. The germline CDR1 and CDR2 sequences are SGHVS and FQNEAQ. The V end was cut by 5 bases, the J end by 4 bases, with 14 bases between. The CDR3 DNA sequence: TGTGCCAGCAGCCTCGTGTCAGCGAGCTATGGCTACACCTTC. Translation: CASSLVSASYGYTF. The whole variable domain, remainder taken from reference TRBV7-8 and TRBJ1-2, is GAGVSQSPRYKVAKRGQDVALRCDPISGHVSLFWYQQALGQGPEFLTYFQNEAQLDKSGLPSDRFFAERPEGSVSTLKIQRTQQEDSAVYLCASSLVSASYGYTFGSGTRLTVV.